These 8 T cell receptor beta chains were sequenced from one sample in a study of persistence of HIV-infected CD4 T cells. The libraries were made with immunoSEQ version 4 in survey mode. Clones were sequenced by immunoSEQ multiplex PCR, and TCRdb holds only the in-frame ones, with some missing. The table has tens of thousands of clones, 88% seen once. Cells were stimulated nonspecifically with anti-CD3/anti-CD28 magnetic beads. Responding CD4+ T cells were sorted by upregulation of both CD40 ligand and CD69. No cognate antigen is known for these TCRs. Sequenced material: CD4+ T cells sorted from PBMCs after roughly 20-hour stimulation, taken from a patient who received antiretroviral therapy. The receptors were gathered from an adult woman with HIV who was CMV-seropositive.

This chain connects TRBV21-1 to TRBJ1-1; no check of the table's D call, TRBD1, against the DNA was made. TRBV21-1 is a pseudogene segment. The CDR3 contains 15 residues. The CDR3 bases are TGTGCCAGCAGAAGGGGGTGGGGAAGGAACACTGAAGCTTTCTTT. Amino acids: CASRRGWGRNTEAFF.

The chain carries TRBV9 and TRBJ2-3; 7 nucleotides line up with TRBD2. The germline gives CDR1 SGDLS, CDR2 YYNGEE. V lost 0 bases and J lost 4; bases outside the gene matches: 5. The CDR3 covers 15 residues. CDR3 protein: CASSVAGLVADTQYF. For the CDR3, the DNA is TGTGCCAGCAGCGTAGCTGGACTAGTGGCAGATACGCAGTATTTT.

The V and J genes are TRBV6-5 and TRBJ2-7, with 7 bases lining up with TRBD2. CDR3 length: 11 amino acids. The germline CDR1 and CDR2 sequences are MNHEY and SVGAGI. The trim removed 8 bases at V and 5 bases at J, leaving 3 bases unmatched. The CDR3 sequence is CASWGGNEQYF. CDR3 nucleotide sequence: TGTGCCAGCTGGGGGGGAAACGAGCAGTACTTC.

CDR3 DNA: TGTGCCAGCTCGTTTCAAGATACGCAGTATTTT. Its translation: CASSFQDTQYF. This chain links TRBV18 with TRBJ2-3; D unclear. Trimming took off 6 bases at V and 5 bases at J, with 6 bases between the two ends. This CDR3 contains 11 residues. In germline, CDR1 is KGHSH, CDR2 LQKENI.

The count of this clone is one. The chain combines TRBV30 with TRBJ1-4, with 10 bases lining up with TRBD1. Germline V gene lookup returns CDR1 GTSNPN and CDR2 SVGIG (reference sequence). The CDR3 extends over 15 amino acids. V lost 5 bases to trimming and J lost 6 bases; unmatched junction nucleotides: 9. As DNA, the CDR3 is TGTGCCTGGGCCAGACAGGGGACAGGGGATGAAAAACTGTTTTTT. It codes for CAWARQGTGDEKLFF.

V gene TRBV19 combines with J gene TRBJ2-5; no firm D call. The CDR3 length is 11 residues. Trimming left V 3 bases short and J 5 bases short, with 4 bases between. The germline V gene has CDR1 LNHDA and CDR2 SQIVND (reference sequence). CDR3 bases: TGTGCCAGTAGTATCCGGGAGACCCAGTACTTC. Amino acid sequence: CASSIRETQYF.

V gene TRBV14 combines with J gene TRBJ1-5; maybe TRBD1 (6 bases). V was shortened by 0 bases and J by 3 bases, with 12 bases between the two germline ends. This CDR3 contains 16 residues. Looked up from germline, CDR1 is SGHDN and CDR2 is FVKESK. The DNA of the CDR3 is TGTGCCAGCAGCCAAGATAGGGGGGGGGACAATCAGCCCCAGCATTTT. This sequence encodes CASSQDRGGDNQPQHF. Looking up the rest from reference TRBV14 and TRBJ1-5 gives the full variable domain: EAGVTQFPSHSVIEKGQTVTLRCDPISGHDNLYWYRRVMGKEIKFLLHFVKESKQDESGMPNNRFLAERTGGTYSTLKVQPAELEDSGVYFCASSQDRGGDNQPQHFGDGTRLSIL.

This clone was seen a handful of times. The rearrangement joins TRBV2 to TRBJ2-2; D possibly corresponds to TRBD2 (5 bases). Trimming cost V 5 bases and J 6 bases, with 10 bases left between them. The germline V gene encodes CDR1 SNHLY and CDR2 FYNNEI. The CDR3 runs 13 residues. The DNA for the CDR3 is TGTGCCAGCAGTAAAACGGGGTCCGGGGAGCTGTTTTTT. It translates to CASSKTGSGELFF.